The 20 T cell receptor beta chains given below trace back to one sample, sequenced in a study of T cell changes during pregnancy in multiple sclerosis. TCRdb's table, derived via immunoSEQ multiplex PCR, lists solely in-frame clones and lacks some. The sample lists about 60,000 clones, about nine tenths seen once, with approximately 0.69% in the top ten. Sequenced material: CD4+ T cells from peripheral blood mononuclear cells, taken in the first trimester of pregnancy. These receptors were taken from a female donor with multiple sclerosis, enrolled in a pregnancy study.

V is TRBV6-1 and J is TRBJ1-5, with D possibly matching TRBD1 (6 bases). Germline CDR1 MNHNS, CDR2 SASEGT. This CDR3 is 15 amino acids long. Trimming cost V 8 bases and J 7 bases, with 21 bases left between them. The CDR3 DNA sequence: TGTGCCAGCTGGATAATAGACAGGCCGTCGCAGCCCCAGCATTTT. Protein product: CASWIIDRPSQPQHF.

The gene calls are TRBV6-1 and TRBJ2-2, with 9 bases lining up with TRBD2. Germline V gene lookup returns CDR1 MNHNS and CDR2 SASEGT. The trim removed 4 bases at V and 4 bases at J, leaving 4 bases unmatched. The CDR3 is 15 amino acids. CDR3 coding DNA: TGTGCCAGCAGTGGCGGTAGCGGGAGCACCGGGGAGCTGTTTTTT. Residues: CASSGGSGSTGELFF.

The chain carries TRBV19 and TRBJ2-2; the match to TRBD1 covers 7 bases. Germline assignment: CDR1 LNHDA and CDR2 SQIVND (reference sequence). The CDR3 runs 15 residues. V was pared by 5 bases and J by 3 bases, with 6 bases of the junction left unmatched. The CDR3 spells CASSPGQGDTGELFF. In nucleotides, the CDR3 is TGTGCCAGTAGTCCCGGGCAGGGGGACACCGGGGAGCTGTTTTTT.

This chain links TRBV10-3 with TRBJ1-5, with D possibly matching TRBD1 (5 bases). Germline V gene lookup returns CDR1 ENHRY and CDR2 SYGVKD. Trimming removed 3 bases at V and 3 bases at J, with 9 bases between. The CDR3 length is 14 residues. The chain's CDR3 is CAISDRATNQPQHF. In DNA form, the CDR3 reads TGTGCCATCAGTGACAGGGCCACCAATCAGCCCCAGCATTTT.

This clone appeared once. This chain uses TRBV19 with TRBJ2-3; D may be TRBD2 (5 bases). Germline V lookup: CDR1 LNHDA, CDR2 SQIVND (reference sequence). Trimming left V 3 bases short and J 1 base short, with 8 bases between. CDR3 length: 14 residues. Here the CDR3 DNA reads TGTGCCAGTAGTATTATGGGAGGCACAGATACGCAGTATTTT. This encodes CASSIMGGTDTQYF.

The DNA of the CDR3 is TGTGCCAGCAGTCCAATGGGACAGGGCTACAATGAGCAGTTCTTC. It yields the protein CASSPMGQGYNEQFF. The chain joins TRBV6-1 to TRBJ2-1; 9 bases match TRBD1. Per germline, CDR1 MNHNS and CDR2 SASEGT. V was clipped by 5 bases and J by 3 bases; unmatched bases: 5. The CDR3 runs to 15 residues.

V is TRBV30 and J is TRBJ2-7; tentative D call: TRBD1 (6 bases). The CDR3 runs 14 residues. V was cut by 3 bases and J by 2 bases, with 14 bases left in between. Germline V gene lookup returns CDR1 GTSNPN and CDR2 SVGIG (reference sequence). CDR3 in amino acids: CAWRRDTLAYEQYF. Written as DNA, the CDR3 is TGTGCCTGGAGGAGGGACACCTTGGCCTACGAGCAGTACTTC.

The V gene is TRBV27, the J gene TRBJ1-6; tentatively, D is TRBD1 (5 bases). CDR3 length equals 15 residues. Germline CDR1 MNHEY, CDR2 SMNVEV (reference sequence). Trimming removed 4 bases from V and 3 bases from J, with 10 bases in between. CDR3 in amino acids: CASSSDRIYNSPLHF. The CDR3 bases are TGTGCCAGCAGTTCAGACAGAATCTATAATTCACCCCTCCACTTT.

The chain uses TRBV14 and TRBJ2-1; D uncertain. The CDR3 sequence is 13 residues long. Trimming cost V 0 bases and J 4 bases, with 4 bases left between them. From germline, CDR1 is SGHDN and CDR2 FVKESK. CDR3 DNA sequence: TGTGCCAGCAGCCAAGATGAGTACAATGAGCAGTTCTTC. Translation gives CASSQDEYNEQFF.

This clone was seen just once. CDR3 DNA sequence: TGTGCCAGCAGCCGGGACAGATTAGCCTACGAGCAGTACTTC. It encodes CASSRDRLAYEQYF. The chain is built from TRBV6-5 and TRBJ2-7, with TRBD1 matching 7 bases. CDR3 length: 14 amino acids. Per germline, CDR1 MNHEY and CDR2 SVGAGI. Trimming removed 6 bases from V and 2 bases from J; junction bases left unmatched: 7.

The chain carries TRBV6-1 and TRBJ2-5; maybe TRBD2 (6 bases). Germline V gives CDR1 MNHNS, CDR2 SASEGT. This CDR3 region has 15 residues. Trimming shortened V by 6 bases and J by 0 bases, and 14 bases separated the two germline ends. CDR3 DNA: TGTGCCAGCAGATTAACGGCGGGGTACCAAGAGACCCAGTACTTC. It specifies CASRLTAGYQETQYF.

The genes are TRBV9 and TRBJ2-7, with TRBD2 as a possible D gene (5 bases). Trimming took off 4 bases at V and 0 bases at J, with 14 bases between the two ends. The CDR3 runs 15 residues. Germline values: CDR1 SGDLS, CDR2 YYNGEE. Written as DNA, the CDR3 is TGTGCCAGCAGCCCCCGGGGTGTGAGCTCCTACGAGCAGTACTTC. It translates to CASSPRGVSSYEQYF.

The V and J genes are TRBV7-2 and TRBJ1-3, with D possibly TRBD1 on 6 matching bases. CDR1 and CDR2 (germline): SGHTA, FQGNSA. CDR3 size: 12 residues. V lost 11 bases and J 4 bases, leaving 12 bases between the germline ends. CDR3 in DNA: TGTGCCGCTACAGGGTTCGGAAACACCATATATTTT. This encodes CAATGFGNTIYF.

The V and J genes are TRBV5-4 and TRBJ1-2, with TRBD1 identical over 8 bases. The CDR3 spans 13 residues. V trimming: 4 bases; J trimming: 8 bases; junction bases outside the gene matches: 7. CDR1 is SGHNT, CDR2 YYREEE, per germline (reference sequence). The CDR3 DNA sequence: TGTGCCAGCAGCCCGGACAGGGACCGAGGCTACACCTTC. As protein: CASSPDRDRGYTF.

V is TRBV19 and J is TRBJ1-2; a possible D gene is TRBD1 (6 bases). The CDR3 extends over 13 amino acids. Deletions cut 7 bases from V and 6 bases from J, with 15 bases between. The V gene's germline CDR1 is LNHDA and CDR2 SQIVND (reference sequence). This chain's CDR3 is CASTQGSMDGYTF. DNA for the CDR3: TGTGCCAGTACACAGGGTAGTATGGATGGCTACACCTTC.

CDR3 sequence: CASSPLSLAGGLSGANVLTF. Written as DNA, the CDR3 is TGTGCCAGCTCACCACTTAGTTTGGCAGGGGGTCTTTCTGGGGCCAACGTCCTGACTTTC. This sequence joins TRBV18 and TRBJ2-6; 7 nucleotides match TRBD1. CDR1 and CDR2 (germline): KGHSH, LQKENI. The CDR3 extends over 20 amino acids. J lost 1 base, V lost 1 base, and 13 bases had no gene match.

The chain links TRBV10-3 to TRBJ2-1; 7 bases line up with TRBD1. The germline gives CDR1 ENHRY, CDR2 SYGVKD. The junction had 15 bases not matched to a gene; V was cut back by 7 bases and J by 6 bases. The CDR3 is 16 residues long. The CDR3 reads CAINTRETGPTNEQFF. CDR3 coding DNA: TGTGCCATCAACACTAGGGAGACAGGGCCCACCAATGAGCAGTTCTTC.

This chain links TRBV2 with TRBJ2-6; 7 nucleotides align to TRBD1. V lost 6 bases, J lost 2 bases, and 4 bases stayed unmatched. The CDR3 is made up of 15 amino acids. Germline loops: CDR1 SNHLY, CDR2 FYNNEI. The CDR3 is CASSFDRAGANVLTF. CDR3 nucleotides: TGTGCCAGCAGCTTCGACAGGGCTGGGGCCAACGTCCTGACTTTC. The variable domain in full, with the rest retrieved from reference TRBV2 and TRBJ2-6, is EPEVTQTPSHQVTQMGQEVILRCVPISNHLYFYWYRQILGQKVEFLVSFYNNEISEKSEIFDDQFSVERPDGSNFTLKIRSTKLEDSAMYFCASSFDRAGANVLTFGAGSRLTVL.

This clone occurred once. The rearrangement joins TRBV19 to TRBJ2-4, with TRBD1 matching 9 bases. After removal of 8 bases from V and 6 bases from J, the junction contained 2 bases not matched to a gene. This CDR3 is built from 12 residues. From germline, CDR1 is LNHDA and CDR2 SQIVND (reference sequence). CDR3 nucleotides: TGTGCCAGTCAGACAGGGGGAAACATTCAGTACTTC. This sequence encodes CASQTGGNIQYF.

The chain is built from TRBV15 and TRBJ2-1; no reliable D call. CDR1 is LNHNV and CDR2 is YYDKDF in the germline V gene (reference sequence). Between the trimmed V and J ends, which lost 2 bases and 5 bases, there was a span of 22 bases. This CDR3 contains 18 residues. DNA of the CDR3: TGTGCCACCAGCAGAAATACCCTTACTGCTACCGAAGACAATGAGCAGTTCTTC. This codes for CATSRNTLTATEDNEQFF.